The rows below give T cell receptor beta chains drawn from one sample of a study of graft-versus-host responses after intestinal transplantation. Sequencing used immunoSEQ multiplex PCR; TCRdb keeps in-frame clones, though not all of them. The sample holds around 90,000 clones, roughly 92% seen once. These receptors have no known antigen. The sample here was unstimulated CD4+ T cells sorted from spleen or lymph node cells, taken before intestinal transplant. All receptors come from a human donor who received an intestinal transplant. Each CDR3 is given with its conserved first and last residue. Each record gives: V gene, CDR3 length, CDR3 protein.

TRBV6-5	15	CASSYGRGLDYEQYF
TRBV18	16	CASSPFRDITNQPQHF
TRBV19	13	CASNSGRPYEQYF
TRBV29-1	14	CSVESRAGSYEQYF
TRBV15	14	CATSRETLIYGYTF
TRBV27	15	CASSFTLGPIYEQYF
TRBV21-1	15	CASSKSLRCAYEQYF
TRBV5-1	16	CASSSETGGSYTEAFF
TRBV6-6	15	CASSGPGTSSYEQYF
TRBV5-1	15	CASSLGGALRETQYF
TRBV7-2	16	CASSLYEAGGGQPQHF
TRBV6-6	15	CASGETSGRRDTQYF
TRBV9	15	CASSVQTGRREGYTF
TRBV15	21	CATSRDLWGLAGGTPEETQYF